Listed here is a single TCR beta chain. Many counts were recorded for this clonotype. No cognate antigen has been identified for it. The sample holds no much larger clone one base away, and base qualities are not on file. In the paper's terms, the treatment or condition label means: allogeneic hematopoietic cell transplantation with graft depleted of TCRalphabeta T cells and CD19 B cells. The transplant recipients were children given TCRalphabeta/CD19-depleted allogeneic hematopoietic cell grafts. This sample is part of a study of T-cell reconstitution after alpha-beta-depleted transplantation in children (dated by TCRdb to 2016 to 2017). In the study overall: T-cell immune reconstitution after TCRalphabeta/CD19-depleted allogeneic hematopoietic cell transplantation in children was quantitatively tracked in the study by means of TCR repertoire profiling.

CDR1 and CDR2 are drawn from the germline V gene: MNHEY, SVGAGI. Its CDR3 holds 16 amino acids, cysteine through phenylalanine. Kept here is only the CDR3 DNA, which spans 48 bases and is read in frame from base 1. The germline V and J ends show losses of 2 bases and 6 bases respectively, and no gene match explains 9 bases of the junction. Library creation used PCR. Reads for this sample came from an Illumina HiSeq 2500. TCR libraries were prepared with molecular barcoding, using unique molecular identifiers to normalize TCRbeta repertoire quantification. In-frame beta chains were kept once TCRdb had trimmed the public reads at Q25 with fastp and called clones with MiXCR. Identical CDR3 proteins give one entry, which carries the most common genes and DNA. Within this sample are 150,000 to 250,000 distinct CDR3 sequences, with 5% to 7.5% of them counted one time only. The ten largest account for about 5% of the sample.

What the authors observed across the whole study: The high TCRbeta diversity at day 60 in some patients was ascribed to recipient T cells and intrathymic progenitors that had survived conditioning. Apparently early alphabetaT-cell count recovery about two months after transplant reportedly relied on only several hundred rapidly expanded clones derived from non-depleted graft cells. Over subsequent months, a decline in hyperexpanded clone frequencies was noted, and after one year, T-cell counts and TCRbeta diversity were mostly ascribed to newly produced T cells.

The chain employs TRBV6-5 and TRBJ2-1; 8 bases in the middle match TRBD2. The clonotype originates from a girl under three years old with combined immunodeficiency, due to receive a stem cell transplant. Material: PBMCs, obtained before TCRalphabeta/CD19-depleted stem cell transplant. For the CDR3, the sequence is CASSYPSETSVNEQFF. The DNA is as follows: TGTGCCAGCAGTTACCCCAGTGAGACTAGCGTCAATGAGCAGTTCTTC.